One sample yielded the 10 T cell receptor beta chains listed below, sequenced in a study of STAT5B mutations in CD4+ large granular lymphocyte leukemia. The data were produced by immunoSEQ multiplex PCR, yet TCRdb's version contains in-frame clones alone and is incomplete. Of tens of thousands of clones listed, more than 60% were seen once; the top ten hold about 1%. Sequencing used CD4+ T cells from blood buffy coats. The source is a human donor in good health.

The chain links TRBV7-8 to TRBJ1-1; D not certain. The V gene's germline CDR1 is SGHVS and CDR2 FQNEAQ. This CDR3 has 13 residues. V was trimmed by 7 bases and J by 0 bases, leaving 9 bases between them. DNA for the CDR3: TGTGCCAGCAAGCTACAGATGAACACTGAAGCTTTCTTT. Translation: CASKLQMNTEAFF.

The V gene is TRBV29-1, the J gene TRBJ1-1; no definite D call. The germline V gene encodes CDR1 SQVTM and CDR2 ANQGSEA. The CDR3 extends over 12 amino acids. Trimming took off 4 bases at V and 6 bases at J, with 12 bases between the two ends. CDR3 sequence reads: CSVGHHTSEAFF. CDR3 coding DNA: TGCAGCGTTGGTCACCACACATCTGAAGCTTTCTTT. The full variable domain, completed using reference TRBV29-1 and TRBJ1-1, is SAVISQKPSRDICQRGTSLTIQCQVDSQVTMMFWYRQQPGQSLTLIATANQGSEATYESGFVIDKFPISRPNLTFSTLTVSNMSPEDSSIYLCSVGHHTSEAFFGQGTRLTVV.

The chain joins TRBV30 to TRBJ2-6; no firm D call. The CDR3 consists of 14 residues. Germline CDR1 GTSNPN, CDR2 SVGIG (reference sequence). The germline V and J ends were trimmed by 1 base and 0 bases, with 4 bases remaining between them. The CDR3 protein is CAWSGISGANVLTF. Here the CDR3 DNA reads TGTGCCTGGAGTGGGATCTCTGGGGCCAACGTCCTGACTTTC.

This clone has just one count. The J gene is TRBJ2-3, the V gene TRBV7-6, with TRBD2 as a possible D gene (6 bases). This CDR3 has 15 amino acids. Trimming left V 5 bases short and J 4 bases short, with 16 bases between. Germline-derived CDR1 and CDR2 are SGHVS and FNYEAQ. CDR3 coding DNA: TGTGCCAGCAGCCTGGGGACTCACCCCCCAGATACGCAGTATTTT. Its translation: CASSLGTHPPDTQYF. The full variable domain, its missing parts supplied by reference TRBV7-6 and TRBJ2-3, is GAGVSQSPRYKVTKRGQDVALRCDPISGHVSLYWYRQALGQGPEFLTYFNYEAQQDKSGLPNDRFSAERPEGSISTLTIQRTEQRDSAMYRCASSLGTHPPDTQYFGPGTRLTVL.

This clone was detected only a few times. The rearrangement uses TRBV28 and TRBJ2-7; 11 bases agree with TRBD1. The junction had 8 bases not matched to a gene; V was cut back by 10 bases and J by 3 bases. Germline V gives CDR1 MDHEN, CDR2 SYDVKM. This CDR3 spans 14 amino acids. The CDR3 DNA follows: TGTGCCACCCTCGAGGACAGGGGGCGCTACGAGCAGTACTTC. It codes for CATLEDRGRYEQYF. The whole variable domain, remainder taken from reference TRBV28 and TRBJ2-7, is DVKVTQSSRYLVKRTGEKVFLECVQDMDHENMFWYRQDPGLGLRLIYFSYDVKMKEKGDIPEGYSVSREKKERFSLILESASTNQTSMYLCATLEDRGRYEQYFGPGTRLTVT.

The chain joins TRBV19 to TRBJ2-5; D is ambiguous. The CDR3 loop spans 13 amino acids. Trimming pared 3 bases from V and 2 bases from J, leaving 7 bases between. The germline V gene encodes CDR1 LNHDA and CDR2 SQIVND (reference sequence). The CDR3 nucleotides read TGTGCCAGTAGTATCGGACGGCAAGAGACCCAGTACTTC. Translated, it gives CASSIGRQETQYF.

This rearrangement joins TRBV27 to TRBJ2-5, with TRBD1 identical over 9 bases. TRBJ2-7 explains the end of the DNA better; the J call may be wrong. The CDR3 sequence is 15 residues long. Germline CDR1 reads MNHEY; CDR2 reads SMNVEV (reference sequence). The CDR3 here is CASSGGTGSRDEQYF. Here the CDR3 DNA reads TGTGCCAGCAGTGGGGGGACAGGGAGTCGCGACGAGCAGTACTTC.

The chain links TRBV29-1 to TRBJ1-1; D not resolved. The germline gives CDR1 SQVTM, CDR2 ANQGSEA. V shed 0 bases and J shed 2 bases, with 10 bases lying between them. This CDR3 has 14 amino acids. CDR3 sequence: CSVEDKRGNTEAFF. The DNA of the CDR3 is TGCAGCGTTGAAGATAAGAGAGGAAACACTGAAGCTTTCTTT.

This rearrangement joins TRBV18 to TRBJ2-7; TRBD1 or TRBD2 may be the D gene (7 bases each). V was cut by 1 base and J by 3 bases, with 13 bases left in between. Germline CDR1 KGHSH, CDR2 LQKENI. The CDR3 spans 15 residues. The CDR3 sequence is CASSPQGASGYEQYF. DNA for the CDR3: TGTGCCAGCTCACCACAGGGGGCTAGCGGCTACGAGCAGTACTTC.

CDR3 region: CASSPWEVTEAFF. In DNA form, the CDR3 reads TGTGCCAGTAGTCCCTGGGAGGTTACTGAAGCTTTCTTT. The chain links TRBV19 to TRBJ1-1; D remains unclear. The ends were cut back, 5 bases at V and 5 bases at J, with 12 bases in the middle. CDR1 and CDR2 from the germline V gene are LNHDA and SQIVND (reference sequence). There are 13 residues in the CDR3. The full variable domain, in which reference TRBV19 and TRBJ1-1 provide the parts outside the CDR3, is DGGITQSPKYLFRKEGQNVTLSCEQNLNHDAMYWYRQDPGQGLRLIYYSQIVNDFQKGDIAEGYSVSREKKESFPLTVTSAQKNPTAFYLCASSPWEVTEAFFGQGTRLTVV.